These 7 T cell receptor beta chains came from one sample sequenced in a study of human T cells and chemical hapten exposure. TCRdb called the RACE reads again in MiXCR, with one record for every CDR3 protein. The top ten clones hold around 8.6% of a sample with approximately 370,000 distinct CDR3 sequences, approximately 5.8% of them seen once. The time point denotes: pre-sensitization, week 0. Treatment meaning: therapeutic diphenylcyclopropenone sensitization with weekly scalp DPC. Source: whole blood, taken in connection with sensitization to the hapten diphenylcyclopropenone (DPC). The receptors were sampled from a woman aged 18-35 years with alopecia areata. Some clones in this sample may be carry-over from other donors' samples.

Many counts were recorded for this clonotype. J is TRBJ1-1 and V is TRBV6-5; 7 bases fit TRBD1. Germline V gives CDR1 MNHEY, CDR2 SVGAGI. J gave up 0 bases and V 6 bases, and 4 bases lay outside the gene matches. CDR3 size: 14 residues. This CDR3 is CASSRDSLNTEAFF. CDR3 coding DNA: TGTGCCAGCAGCAGGGACAGCTTGAACACTGAAGCTTTCTTT.

The CDR3 spells CSPAGWEGQFF. In nucleotides, the CDR3 is TGCAGCCCCGCCGGTTGGGAAGGGCAGTTCTTC. The J gene is TRBJ2-1, the V gene TRBV29-1; D remains ambiguous. The V and J ends lost 8 bases and 12 bases respectively, with 17 bases between them. CDR1 and CDR2 (germline): SQVTM, ANQGSEA. The CDR3 spans 11 residues.

This clonotype was counted a few times. This sequence joins TRBV29-1 and TRBJ2-3; 7 bases are a match to TRBD2. Germline CDR1 is SQVTM and CDR2 is ANQGSEA. The CDR3 totals 19 residues. V was clipped by 1 base and J by 5 bases; unmatched bases: 21. The CDR3 sequence: CSVEVRSLEAGRVLDTQYF. The CDR3 nucleotides read TGCAGCGTTGAAGTCCGGAGTTTGGAGGCGGGGAGGGTCCTAGATACGCAGTATTTT.

This clonotype was observed a handful of times. The rearrangement uses TRBV6-6 and TRBJ2-7; no clear D. The CDR3 runs to 15 residues. CDR1 is MNHNY, CDR2 SVGAGI, per germline (reference sequence). Trimming left V 0 bases short and J 7 bases short, with 16 bases between. The CDR3 DNA reads as TGTGCCAGCAGTTACTCACCCCCGGTGGCGAAGGAGCAGTACTTC. Protein product: CASSYSPPVAKEQYF.

This clonotype has a handful of counts. V gene TRBV28 combines with J gene TRBJ2-1; D unresolved. V shed 8 bases and J shed 7 bases, with 24 bases lying between them. This CDR3 contains 16 residues. CDR1 is MDHEN, CDR2 SYDVKM, per germline. The CDR3 nucleotides read TGTGCCAGCGACCGTTCTGGGCCGTCGTTGTTGAATGAGCAGTTCTTC. Its protein product is CASDRSGPSLLNEQFF.

In the case of this clonotype: A read error may account for a junction end that differs from germline. The chain employs TRBV18 and TRBJ1-1, with D hard to call. Germline CDR1 reads KGHSH; CDR2 reads LQKENI. The CDR3 is 14 residues long. CDR3: CASSPPHGNTVAFF. Written as DNA, the CDR3 is TGTGCCAGCTCACCACCGCACGGGAACACTGTAGCTTTCTTT.

This clonotype was found once. This chain joins TRBV18 and TRBJ2-3; 7 bases map to TRBD1. V lost 6 bases and J lost 4; bases outside the gene matches: 10. Germline CDR1 and CDR2: KGHSH and LQKENI. The CDR3 totals 15 residues. The CDR3 region is CASSPSPGGSDTQYF. The CDR3 nucleotides are TGTGCCAGCTCCCCGTCGCCAGGGGGTTCAGATACGCAGTATTTT.